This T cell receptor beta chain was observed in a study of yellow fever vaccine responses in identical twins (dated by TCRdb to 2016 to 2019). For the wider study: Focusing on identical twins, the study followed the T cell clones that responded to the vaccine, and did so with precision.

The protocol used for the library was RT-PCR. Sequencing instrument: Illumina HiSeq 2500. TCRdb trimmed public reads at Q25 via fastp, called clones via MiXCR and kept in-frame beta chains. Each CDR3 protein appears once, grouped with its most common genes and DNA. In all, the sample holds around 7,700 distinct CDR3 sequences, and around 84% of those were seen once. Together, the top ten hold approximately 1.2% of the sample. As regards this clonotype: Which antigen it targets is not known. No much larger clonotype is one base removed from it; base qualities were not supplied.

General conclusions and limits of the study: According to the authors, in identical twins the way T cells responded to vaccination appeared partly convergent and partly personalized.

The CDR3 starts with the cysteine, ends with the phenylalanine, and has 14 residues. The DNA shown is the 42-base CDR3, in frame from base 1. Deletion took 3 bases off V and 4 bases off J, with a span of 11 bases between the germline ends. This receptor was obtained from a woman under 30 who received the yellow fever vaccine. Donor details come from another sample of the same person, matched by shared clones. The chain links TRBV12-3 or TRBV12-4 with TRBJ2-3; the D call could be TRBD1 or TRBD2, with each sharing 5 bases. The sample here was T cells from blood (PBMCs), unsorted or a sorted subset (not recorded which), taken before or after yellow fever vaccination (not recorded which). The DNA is TGTGCCAGCAGTTTTGATGGGGGTTCAGATACGCAGTATTTT. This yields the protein CASSFDGGSDTQYF.